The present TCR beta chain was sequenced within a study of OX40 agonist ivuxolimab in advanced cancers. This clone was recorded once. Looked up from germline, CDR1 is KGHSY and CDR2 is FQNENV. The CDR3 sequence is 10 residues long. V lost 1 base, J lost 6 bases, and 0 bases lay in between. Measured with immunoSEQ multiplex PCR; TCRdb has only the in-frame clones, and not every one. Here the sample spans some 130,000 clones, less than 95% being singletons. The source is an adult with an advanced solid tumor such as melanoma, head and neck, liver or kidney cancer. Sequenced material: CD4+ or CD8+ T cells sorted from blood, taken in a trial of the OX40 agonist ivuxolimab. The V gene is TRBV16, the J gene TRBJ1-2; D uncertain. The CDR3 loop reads CASSQYGYTF. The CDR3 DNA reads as TGTGCCAGCAGCCAATATGGCTACACCTTC. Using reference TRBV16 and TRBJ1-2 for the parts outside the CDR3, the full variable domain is GEEVAQTPKHLVRGEGQKAKLYCAPIKGHSYVFWYQQVLKNEFKFLISFQNENVFDETGMPKERFSAKCLPNSPCSLEIQATKLEDSAVYFCASSQYGYTFGSGTRLTVV.